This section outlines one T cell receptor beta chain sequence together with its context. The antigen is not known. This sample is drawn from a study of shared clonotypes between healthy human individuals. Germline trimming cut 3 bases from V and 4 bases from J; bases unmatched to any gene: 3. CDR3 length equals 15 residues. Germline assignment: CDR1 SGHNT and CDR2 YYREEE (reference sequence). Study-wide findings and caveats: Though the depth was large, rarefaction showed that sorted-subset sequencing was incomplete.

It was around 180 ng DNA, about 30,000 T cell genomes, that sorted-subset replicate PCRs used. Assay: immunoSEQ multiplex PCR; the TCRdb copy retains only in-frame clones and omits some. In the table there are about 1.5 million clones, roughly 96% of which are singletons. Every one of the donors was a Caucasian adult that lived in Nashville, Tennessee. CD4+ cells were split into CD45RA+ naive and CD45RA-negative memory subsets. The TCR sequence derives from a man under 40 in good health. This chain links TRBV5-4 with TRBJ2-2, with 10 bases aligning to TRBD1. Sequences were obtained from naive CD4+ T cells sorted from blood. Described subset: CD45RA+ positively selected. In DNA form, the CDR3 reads TGTGCCAGCAGCTCCGGGACAGGGGCCACCGGGGAGCTGTTTTTT. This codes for CASSSGTGATGELFF.